What follows are 9 T cell receptor beta chains derived from one specimen sequenced in a study of identical twins. TCRdb re-derived calls from the 5' RACE reads in MiXCR, one entry per CDR3 protein. The sample yields hundreds of thousands of distinct CDR3 sequences, about 20% seen once. These data were also reused for a study on T cells expressing NK-cell markers.

Sequencing used PBMCs. These receptors all stem from a woman aged 18-29 years in good health.

This clonotype was counted many times. The chain carries TRBV11-1 and TRBJ2-7; 9 bases line up with TRBD1. This CDR3 is 19 amino acids long. Germline assignment: CDR1 SGHAT and CDR2 FQDESV (reference sequence). Trimming removed 6 bases from V and 1 base from J; junction bases left unmatched: 19. In DNA form, the CDR3 reads TGTGCCAGCAGACGAATGGGACAGGGCCAACACTCTCGTTCCTACGAGCAGTACTTC. It encodes CASRRMGQGQHSRSYEQYF.

This clonotype has only a few counts. The CDR3 here is CASIRDSLSYEQYF. The CDR3 DNA reads TGTGCCAGCATCCGGGACAGTCTCTCCTACGAGCAGTACTTC. This chain connects TRBV2 to TRBJ2-7, with 7 bases aligning to TRBD1. The CDR3 spans 14 residues. V was pared by 7 bases and J by 0 bases, with 6 bases of the junction left unmatched. Germline V lookup: CDR1 SNHLY, CDR2 FYNNEI.

The chain uses TRBV20-1 and TRBJ2-3; TRBD2 matches 12 bases. CDR3 length: 16 amino acids. CDR1 is DFQATT, CDR2 SNEGSKA, per germline (reference sequence). After removal of 0 bases from V and 3 bases from J, the junction contained 4 bases not matched to a gene. CDR3 coding DNA: TGCAGTGCTAGAGATTGGCTAGCGGGGGGGACAGATACGCAGTATTTT. It specifies CSARDWLAGGTDTQYF.

In its sample, this clonotype was seen many times. The chain joins TRBV12-3 or TRBV12-4 to TRBJ2-3; D gene uncertain. Trimming shortened V by 7 bases and J by 2 bases, and 7 bases separated the two germline ends. This CDR3 comprises 12 residues. The CDR3 is CASTLHTDTQYF. The DNA for the CDR3 is TGTGCCAGCACTCTCCACACAGATACGCAGTATTTT.

The V and J genes are TRBV6-2 or TRBV6-3 and TRBJ2-7; D may correspond to TRBD1 or TRBD2 (5 bases each). CDR3 size: 14 residues. The germline V and J ends were trimmed by 4 bases and 2 bases, with 12 bases remaining between them. From germline, CDR1 is MNHEY and CDR2 SVGEGT. CDR3 nucleotide sequence: TGTGCCAGCAGTTCGTCCCGGGACGCCTACGAGCAGTACTTC. As protein: CASSSSRDAYEQYF.

This clonotype turned up a few times. The V and J genes are TRBV7-2 and TRBJ1-1; 8 positions agree with TRBD1. Per the germline V gene, CDR1 is SGHTA and CDR2 is FQGNSA. This CDR3 comprises 13 residues. V shed 5 bases, J shed 11 bases, and the junction held 10 bases outside the gene matches. The CDR3 coding sequence is TGTGCCAGCAGCCTCGGGACAGGAAGCACGGCTTTCTTT. Translation: CASSLGTGSTAFF.

The chain is built from TRBV20-1 and TRBJ1-5; D may be TRBD1 (5 bases). In germline, CDR1 is DFQATT, CDR2 SNEGSKA (reference sequence). V shed 5 bases and J shed 2 bases, with 13 bases lying between them. The CDR3 totals 14 residues. CDR3 protein: CSALEGRGNQPQHF. CDR3 sequence (DNA): TGCAGTGCTTTGGAGGGACGCGGCAATCAGCCCCAGCATTTT.

This clonotype has a count of ten or more. The gene calls are TRBV14 and TRBJ2-7; tentative D call: TRBD1 (5 bases). Trimming shortened V by 1 base and J by 9 bases, and 13 bases separated the two germline ends. In germline, CDR1 is SGHDN, CDR2 FVKESK. The CDR3 covers 13 residues. CDR3 residues: CASSQGPGLRQYF. CDR3 DNA: TGTGCCAGCAGCCAAGGACCAGGGTTGAGGCAGTACTTC. Supplemented by reference TRBV14 and TRBJ2-7, the full variable domain reads EAGVTQFPSHSVIEKGQTVTLRCDPISGHDNLYWYRRVMGKEIKFLLHFVKESKQDESGMPNNRFLAERTGGTYSTLKVQPAELEDSGVYFCASSQGPGLRQYFGPGTRLTVT.

The chain joins TRBV10-3 to TRBJ2-1; D unclear. V shed 5 bases and J shed 8 bases, with 13 bases lying between them. Germline-derived CDR1 and CDR2 are ENHRY and SYGVKD. The CDR3 has 13 residues. DNA for the CDR3: TGTGCCATCAGTCTGTTAGGGAACGATGAGCAGTTCTTC. This codes for CAISLLGNDEQFF.